The sequence of this T cell receptor beta chain was determined in a study of metastatic and nonmetastatic thyroid tumors. In the source study's methods: Building a distant-metastasis classifier for papillary thyroid cancer drew on CDR3 differences across clinicopathological groups. From the PCR reads, TCRdb re-called clones with MiXCR. These V and J calls derive from TCRdb rather than the authors' analysis. The data contain some 4,000 clones, about 31% of them singletons. Germline V gene sequence: CDR1 SGDLS, CDR2 YYNGEE. V was clipped by 4 bases and J by 2 bases, with 16 bases between them. CDR3 length equals 15 residues. Ahead of thyroid surgery, no patient had received treatment of any kind.

The chain combines TRBV9 with TRBJ2-7; D is undetermined. The sequenced sample consisted of adjacent normal tissue. The sequence was collected from a male donor with papillary thyroid cancer or a benign thyroid nodule (not recorded which). Some clones in this sample may be carry-over from other donors' samples. The CDR3 protein is CASSPLEDGTYEQYF. The CDR3 nucleotides are TGTGCCAGCAGCCCCCTCGAGGACGGTACCTACGAGCAGTACTTC.